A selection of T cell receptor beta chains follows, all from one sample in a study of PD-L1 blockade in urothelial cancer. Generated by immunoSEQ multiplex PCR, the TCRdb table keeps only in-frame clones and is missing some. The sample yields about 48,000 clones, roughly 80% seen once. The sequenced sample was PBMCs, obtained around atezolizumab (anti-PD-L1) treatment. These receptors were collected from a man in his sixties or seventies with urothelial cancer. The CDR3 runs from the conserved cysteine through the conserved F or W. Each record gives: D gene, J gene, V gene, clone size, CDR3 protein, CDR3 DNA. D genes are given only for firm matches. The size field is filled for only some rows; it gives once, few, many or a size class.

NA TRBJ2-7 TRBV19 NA CASRAGDSSYEQYF TGTGCCAGTAGAGCGGGGGACAGCTCCTACGAGCAGTACTTC
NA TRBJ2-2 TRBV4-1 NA CASSQARGPQYAGELFF TGCGCCAGCAGCCAAGCTCGAGGGCCGCAGTACGCCGGGGAGCTGTTTTTT
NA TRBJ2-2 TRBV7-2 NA CASSFSPGTGELFF TGTGCCAGCAGCTTTAGCCCCGGGACCGGGGAGCTGTTTTTT
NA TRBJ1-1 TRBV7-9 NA CASSSQGKNTEAFF TGTGCCAGCAGCTCCCAGGGTAAGAACACTGAAGCTTTCTTT
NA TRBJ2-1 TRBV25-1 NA CASSEGLSSYNEQFF TGTGCCAGCAGTGAAGGACTAAGCTCCTACAATGAGCAGTTCTTC
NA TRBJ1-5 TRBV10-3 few CAISDRSDNQPQHF TGTGCCATCAGTGACCGTAGTGACAATCAGCCCCAGCATTTT
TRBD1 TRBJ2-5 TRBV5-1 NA CASSVGQGAQETQYF TGCGCCAGCAGCGTCGGACAGGGAGCACAAGAGACCCAGTACTTC
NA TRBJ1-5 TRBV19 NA CASSIANLPGLDNQPQHF TGTGCCAGTAGTATAGCGAATCTGCCAGGGTTGGACAATCAGCCCCAGCATTTT
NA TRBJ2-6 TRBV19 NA CASSTLTGANVLTF TGTGCCAGTAGTACCCTGACAGGGGCCAACGTCCTGACTTTC
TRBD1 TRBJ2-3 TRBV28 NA CASSLGDRAFSTDTQYF TGTGCCAGCAGTTTGGGGGACAGGGCCTTTAGCACAGATACGCAGTATTTT
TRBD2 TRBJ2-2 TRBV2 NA CACRGEATGELFF TGTGCCTGCCGGGGGGAGGCCACCGGGGAGCTGTTTTTT
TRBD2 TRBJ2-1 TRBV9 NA CASSVGTSGSSYNEQFF TGTGCCAGCAGCGTAGGTACTAGCGGTAGCTCCTACAATGAGCAGTTCTTC
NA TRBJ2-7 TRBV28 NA CASASEYEQYF TGTGCCAGCGCTAGCGAATACGAGCAGTACTTC
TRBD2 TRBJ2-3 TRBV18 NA CASSPSGGGRTDTQYF TGTGCCAGCTCACCTTCCGGGGGGGGGCGCACAGATACGCAGTATTTT
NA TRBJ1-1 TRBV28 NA CASVRGLYEAFF TGTGCCAGCGTACGCGGGTTGTATGAAGCTTTCTTT
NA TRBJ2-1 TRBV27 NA CASSFRQGAINEQFF TGTGCCAGCAGTTTTAGGCAGGGCGCAATCAATGAGCAGTTCTTC
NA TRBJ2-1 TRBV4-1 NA CASSRSAAEDEQFF TGCGCCAGCAGCCGCTCGGCCGCGGAGGATGAGCAGTTCTTC
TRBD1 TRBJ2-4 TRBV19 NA CASRPPGQGNIQYF TGTGCCAGTAGACCACCGGGACAGGGGAACATTCAGTACTTC
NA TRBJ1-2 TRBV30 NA CAWSQAGGLYGYTF TGTGCCTGGAGCCAAGCGGGGGGGTTATATGGCTACACCTTC
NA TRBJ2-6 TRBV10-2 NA CASSPRTAGANVLTF TGCGCCAGCAGCCCGAGGACAGCAGGGGCCAACGTCCTGACTTTC
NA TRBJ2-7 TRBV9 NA CASSVGAAGSSYEQYF TGTGCCAGCAGCGTAGGTGCGGCGGGAAGCTCCTACGAGCAGTACTTC
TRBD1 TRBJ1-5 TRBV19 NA CASRTRTGDRNQPQHF TGTGCCAGTAGAACGAGGACAGGGGACCGCAATCAGCCCCAGCATTTT
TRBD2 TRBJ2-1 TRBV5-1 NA CASSEGTSFYNEQFF TGCGCCAGCAGCGAAGGGACTAGCTTTTACAATGAGCAGTTCTTC
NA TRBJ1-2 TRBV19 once CASSVNAGGPHGYTF TGTGCCAGTAGTGTGAATGCCGGCGGTCCCCATGGCTACACCTTC
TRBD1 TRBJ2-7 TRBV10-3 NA CAIRETETGERQYF TGTGCCATCCGTGAAACCGAGACAGGGGAACGGCAGTACTTC
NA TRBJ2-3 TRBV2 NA CASSESWTGRTDTQYF TGTGCCAGCAGTGAATCCTGGACTGGGAGGACAGATACGCAGTATTTT
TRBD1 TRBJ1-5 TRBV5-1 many CASSSGQPNQPQHF TGCGCCAGCAGCTCGGGACAGCCAAATCAGCCCCAGCATTTT
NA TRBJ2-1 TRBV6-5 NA CASSSRLSGYYNEQFF TGTGCCAGCAGTTCTCGCCTCAGCGGCTACTACAATGAGCAGTTCTTC
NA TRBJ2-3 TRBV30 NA CAWSPGMASTDTQYF TGTGCCTGGAGTCCCGGGATGGCGTCCACAGATACGCAGTATTTT
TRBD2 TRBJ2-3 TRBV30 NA CACLMAGDGTQYF TGTGCCTGCTTAATGGCGGGAGATGGGACGCAGTATTTT
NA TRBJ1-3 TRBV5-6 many CASSLTGWGSSGNTIYF TGTGCCAGCAGCTTGACAGGATGGGGAAGCTCTGGAAACACCATATATTTT
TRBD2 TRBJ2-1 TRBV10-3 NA CAISEEGLARGEQFF TGTGCCATCAGTGAGGAAGGACTAGCCCGAGGTGAGCAGTTCTTC
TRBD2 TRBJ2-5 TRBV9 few CASSVVGGGKGVGTRREETQYF TGTGCCAGCAGCGTAGTGGGGGGGGGCAAAGGTGTCGGGACTAGAAGGGAAGAGACCCAGTACTTC
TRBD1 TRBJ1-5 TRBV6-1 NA CASSDVGGRQPQHF TGTGCCAGCAGTGATGTAGGGGGCAGGCAGCCCCAGCATTTT
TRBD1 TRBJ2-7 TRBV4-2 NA CASSFGDSSYEQYF TGTGCCAGCAGCTTCGGGGACAGCTCCTACGAGCAGTACTTC
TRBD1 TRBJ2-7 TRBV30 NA CAGHDRVSYEQYF TGTGCCGGCCATGACAGGGTATCCTACGAGCAGTACTTC
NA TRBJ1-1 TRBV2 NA CASSEEGGLMNTEAFF TGTGCCAGCAGTGAAGAAGGAGGGCTTATGAACACTGAAGCTTTCTTT
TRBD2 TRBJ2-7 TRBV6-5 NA CASSLGLAGPDEQYF TGTGCCAGCAGTTTGGGGCTAGCGGGACCCGACGAGCAGTACTTC
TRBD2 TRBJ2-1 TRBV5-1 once CASSLTSGRAGEQFF TGCGCCAGCAGCTTGACTAGCGGGAGGGCCGGGGAGCAGTTCTTC
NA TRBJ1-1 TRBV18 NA CASTKQGNTEAFF TGTGCCAGCACAAAGCAGGGTAACACTGAAGCTTTCTTT
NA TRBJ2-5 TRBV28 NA CASSLDSGTQYF TGTGCCAGCAGTTTGGACAGCGGGACCCAGTACTTC
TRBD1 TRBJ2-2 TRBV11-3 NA CASSKDRGGTGELFF TGTGCCAGCAGCAAGGACAGGGGTGGCACCGGGGAGCTGTTTTTT
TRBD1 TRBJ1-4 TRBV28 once CASSPGGEKLFF TGTGCCAGCAGCCCAGGGGGTGAAAAACTGTTTTTT
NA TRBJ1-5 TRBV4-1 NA CASSQGRGDQPQHF TGCGCCAGCAGCCAAGGGAGGGGCGATCAGCCCCAGCATTTT
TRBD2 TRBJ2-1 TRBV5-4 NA CASSLGSSGNSEQFF TGTGCCAGCAGCTTGGGGTCCAGCGGGAATTCTGAGCAGTTCTTC
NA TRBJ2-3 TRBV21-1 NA CASSAGATDTQYF TGTGCCAGCAGCGCGGGGGCCACAGATACGCAGTATTTT
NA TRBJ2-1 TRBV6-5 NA CASSSLGEPRNEQFF TGTGCCAGCAGCTCTCTGGGAGAGCCTAGGAATGAGCAGTTCTTC
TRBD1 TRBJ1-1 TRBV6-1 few CASSATGETEAFF TGTGCCAGCAGTGCGACAGGGGAGACTGAAGCTTTCTTT